This entry describes one T cell receptor beta chain. The target of this receptor is not known. There are no base qualities to consult, and no much larger clone falls within one base. The data belong to a study of control samples from healthy donors and cancer patients (dated by TCRdb to 2020 to 2021). Library preparation used the immunoSEQ multiplex PCR assay. TCRdb retrieved this table from immuneACCESS and kept in-frame rearrangements only. Not all clones are present; in checked studies, unresolved V genes account for under half, and no reason is known for the remainder. The sample has around 76,000 clones on record, around nine tenths of them singletons. The ten most abundant clones make up approximately 9.4% of the sample. This clonotype was sampled from a woman aged 45-59 years with colorectal cancer. Specimen: PBMCs.

CDR3 protein: CASSPLAGGITDTQYF. The DNA sequence is TGTGCCAGCTCACCGCTAGCGGGGGGAATCACAGATACGCAGTATTTT. This receptor chain uses TRBV18 and TRBJ2-3; TRBD2 agrees with 11 junctional bases. The cysteine opens and the phenylalanine closes a CDR3 of 16 amino acids. Solely the CDR3 DNA is kept, with 48 bases framed from the first base. CDR1 and CDR2 (KGHSH, LQKENI) derive from the germline V gene. The V end gives up 3 bases and the J end 2 bases, leaving 4 bases in the junction not matched to a gene.